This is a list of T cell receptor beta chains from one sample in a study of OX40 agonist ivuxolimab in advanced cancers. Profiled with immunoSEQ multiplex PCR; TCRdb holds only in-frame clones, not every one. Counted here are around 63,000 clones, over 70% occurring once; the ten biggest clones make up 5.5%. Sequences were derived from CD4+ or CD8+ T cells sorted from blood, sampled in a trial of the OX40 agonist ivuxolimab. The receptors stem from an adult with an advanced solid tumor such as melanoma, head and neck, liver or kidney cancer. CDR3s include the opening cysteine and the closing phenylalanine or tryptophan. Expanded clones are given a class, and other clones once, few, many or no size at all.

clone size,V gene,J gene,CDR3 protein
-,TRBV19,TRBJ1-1,CASSETGYSAEAFF
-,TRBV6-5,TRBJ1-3,CASSMTVTGNTIYF
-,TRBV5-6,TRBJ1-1,CASSRRVGTEAFF
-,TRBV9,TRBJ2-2,CASSVGTPVEGGELFF
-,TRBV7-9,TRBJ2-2,CASSQDRGNTGELFF
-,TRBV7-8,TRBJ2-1,CASSPERLATNEQFF
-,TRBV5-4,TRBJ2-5,CASSLHLETQYF
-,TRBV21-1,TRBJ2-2,CASSKEGGSTGELFF
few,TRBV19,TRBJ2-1,CASSPLQVGEQFF
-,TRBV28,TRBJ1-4,CASRRLTGVLRDEKLFF
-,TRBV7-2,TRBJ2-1,CASSLEGVVYNEQFF
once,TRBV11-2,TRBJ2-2,CASSLGTGTGELFF
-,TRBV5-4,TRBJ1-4,CASSRGQGFAEKLFF
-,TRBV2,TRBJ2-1,CASSVRQTGVDEQFF
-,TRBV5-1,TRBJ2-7,CASSLQRTGGYEQYF
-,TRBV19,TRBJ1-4,CASSTKGALGEKLFF
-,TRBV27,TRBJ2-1,CASSLSAGARYNEQFF
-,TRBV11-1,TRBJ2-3,CASSLNGQLTDTQYF
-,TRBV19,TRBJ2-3,CASSPTARDTQYF
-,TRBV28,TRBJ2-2,CASSSGRDTGELFF
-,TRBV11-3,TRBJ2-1,CASSLGGLNEQFF
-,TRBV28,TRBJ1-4,CASRDSGGTNEKLFF
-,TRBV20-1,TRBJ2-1,CSARDPGEQFF
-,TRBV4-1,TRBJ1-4,CASSQDRSVPNEKLFF
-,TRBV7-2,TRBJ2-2,CASSSKAGLTGELFF
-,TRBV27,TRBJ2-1,CASRRTGVSSYNEQFF
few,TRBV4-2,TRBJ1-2,CASAAFYGYTF
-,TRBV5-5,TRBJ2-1,CASRTSGSFGEQFF
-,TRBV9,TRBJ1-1,CASSVGETNTEAFF